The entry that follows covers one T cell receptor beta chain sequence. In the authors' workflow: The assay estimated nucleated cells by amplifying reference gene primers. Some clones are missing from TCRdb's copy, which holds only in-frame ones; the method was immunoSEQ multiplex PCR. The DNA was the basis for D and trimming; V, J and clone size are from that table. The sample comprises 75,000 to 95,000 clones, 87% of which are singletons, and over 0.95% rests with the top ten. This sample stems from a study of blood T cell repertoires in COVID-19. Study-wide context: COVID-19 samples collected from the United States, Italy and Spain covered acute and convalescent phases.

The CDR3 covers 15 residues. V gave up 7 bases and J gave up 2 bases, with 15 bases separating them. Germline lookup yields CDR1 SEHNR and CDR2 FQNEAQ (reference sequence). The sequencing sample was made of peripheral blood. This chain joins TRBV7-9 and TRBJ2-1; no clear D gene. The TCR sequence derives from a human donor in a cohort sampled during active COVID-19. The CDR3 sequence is CASTEQDSTYNEQFF. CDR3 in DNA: TGTGCCAGCACGGAGCAGGATTCTACCTACAATGAGCAGTTCTTC.